The 23 T cell receptor beta chains below come from one sample, sequenced in a study of blood T cell repertoires in COVID-19. Profiling relied on immunoSEQ multiplex PCR, and the TCRdb table lists in-frame clones only, not all of them. Among just under 250,000 clones listed, roughly 86% were seen once. The specimen was peripheral blood. The receptors derive from a woman in her 30s who had recovered from COVID-19.

This chain connects TRBV20-1 to TRBJ1-2, with D perhaps matching TRBD1 (6 bases). Germline-derived CDR1 and CDR2 are DFQATT and SNEGSKA (reference sequence). This CDR3 contains 11 residues. The V end lost 6 bases, the J end lost 6 bases, and 11 bases lay between the germline ends. The chain's CDR3 is CSARTADGYTF. CDR3 coding DNA: TGCAGTGCGAGGACAGCCGATGGCTACACCTTC.

This chain uses TRBV7-2 with TRBJ2-7; 7 nucleotides align to TRBD1. The germline V gene has CDR1 SGHTA and CDR2 FQGNSA. V lost 2 bases to trimming and J lost 3 bases; unmatched junction nucleotides: 4. CDR3 size: 14 residues. As DNA, the CDR3 is TGTGCCAGCAGCTTAATAGGGGGCTACTACGAGCAGTACTTC. This sequence encodes CASSLIGGYYEQYF. Complete variable domain (other parts from reference TRBV7-2 and TRBJ2-7): GAGVSQSPSNKVTEKGKDVELRCDPISGHTALYWYRQSLGQGLEFLIYFQGNSAPDKSGLPSDRFSAERTGGSVSTLTIQRTQQEDSAVYLCASSLIGGYYEQYFGPGTRLTVT.

V and J are TRBV18 and TRBJ2-5, with 7 positions matching TRBD1. The germline gives CDR1 KGHSH, CDR2 LQKENI. V trimming: 4 bases; J trimming: 1 base; junction bases outside the gene matches: 9. This CDR3 region has 16 residues. Written as DNA, the CDR3 is TGTGCCAGCTCACTAAATTCAGGGGGTATCCAAGAGACCCAGTACTTC. Its translation is CASSLNSGGIQETQYF.

V is TRBV12-3 or TRBV12-4 and J is TRBJ2-7, with D hard to call. The CDR3 runs to 12 residues. V lost 3 bases, J lost 4 bases, and 7 bases lay in between. The DNA for the CDR3 is TGTGCCAGCAGTTTGTCGCAGTACGAGCAGTACTTC. Translating it yields CASSLSQYEQYF.

Details on this clone: Germline and junction disagree at one end, which may indicate a read error. V is TRBV5-4 and J is TRBJ1-6, with 10 bases matching TRBD1. The germline CDR1 and CDR2 sequences are SGHNT and YYREEE (reference sequence). This CDR3 contains 14 residues. CDR3 in amino acids: CASSLGGDRGPSDF. CDR3 DNA: TGTGCCAGCAGCTTGGGCGGGGACAGGGGCCCTTCGGACTTT. Based on the CDR3 plus reference TRBV5-4 and TRBJ1-6, the full variable domain is ETGVTQSPTHLIKTRGQQVTLRCSSQSGHNTVSWYQQALGQGPQFIFQYYREEENGRGNFPPRFSGLQFPNYSSELNVNALELDDSALYLCASSLGGDRGPSDFGNGTRLTVT.

This sequence joins TRBV7-3 and TRBJ2-6; D might be TRBD1 (6 bases). V was cut by 5 bases and J by 0 bases, with 20 bases left in between. This CDR3 is 19 amino acids long. Germline V gene data show CDR1 as SGHTA and CDR2 as FQGTGA. CDR3 sequence (DNA): TGTGCCAGCAGCGCAGCAGGGGAAACGGATCCCTCTGGGGCCAACGTCCTGACTTTC. Translation gives CASSAAGETDPSGANVLTF.

The J gene is TRBJ2-2, the V gene TRBV7-2; 8 positions agree with TRBD2. The germline V gene encodes CDR1 SGHTA and CDR2 FQGNSA. V was clipped by 5 bases and J by 0 bases; unmatched bases: 8. This CDR3 has 17 residues. CDR3 in DNA: TGTGCCAGCAGCACCGTCTGGCGGGGGGCGAACACCGGGGAGCTGTTTTTT. This codes for CASSTVWRGANTGELFF.

The rearrangement links TRBV9 to TRBJ2-5; no clear D. CDR1 is SGDLS, CDR2 YYNGEE, per germline. This CDR3 spans 14 amino acids. Trimming left V 0 bases short and J 5 bases short, with 11 bases between. The CDR3 is CASSVASQAETQYF. The DNA of the CDR3 is TGTGCCAGCAGCGTAGCTTCCCAGGCGGAGACCCAGTACTTC.

This sequence joins TRBV5-4 and TRBJ1-1; the D gene is possibly TRBD1 (5 bases). Germline assignment: CDR1 SGHNT and CDR2 YYREEE (reference sequence). Trimming removed 0 bases from V and 4 bases from J, with 13 bases in between. This CDR3 is built from 15 residues. As DNA, the CDR3 is TGTGCCAGCAGCTTGGCTCCCGGGACTAGCACTGAAGCTTTCTTT. As protein: CASSLAPGTSTEAFF. Full variable domain (rest looked up from reference TRBV5-4 and TRBJ1-1): ETGVTQSPTHLIKTRGQQVTLRCSSQSGHNTVSWYQQALGQGPQFIFQYYREEENGRGNFPPRFSGLQFPNYSSELNVNALELDDSALYLCASSLAPGTSTEAFFGQGTRLTVV.

The V gene is TRBV11-2, the J gene TRBJ2-2, with D perhaps TRBD2 (6 bases). The CDR3 runs to 16 residues. V was trimmed by 4 bases and J by 8 bases, leaving 20 bases between them. Germline V gives CDR1 SGHAT, CDR2 FQNNGV. The CDR3: CASSSPPAPGGGELFF. DNA of the CDR3: TGTGCCAGCAGCTCTCCCCCGGCCCCCGGGGGAGGGGAGCTGTTTTTT.

The V and J genes are TRBV12-2 and TRBJ2-5; the table names TRBD1, a call not compared with the DNA. TRBV12-2 is recorded as a pseudogene. The CDR3 sequence is 13 residues long. This CDR3 is CFGPGQNQETQYF. CDR3 nucleotides: TGTTTTGGCCCGGGACAAAATCAAGAGACCCAGTACTTC.

The chain carries TRBV5-1 and TRBJ2-1; maybe TRBD2 (6 bases). Trimming removed 1 base at V and 4 bases at J, with 12 bases between. This CDR3 spans 15 amino acids. Germline V gene data show CDR1 as SGHRS and CDR2 as YFSETQ. CDR3 sequence: CASSLNGGVYNEQFF. CDR3 in DNA: TGCGCCAGCAGCTTGAACGGGGGTGTTTACAATGAGCAGTTCTTC.

This chain joins TRBV19 and TRBJ2-1, with 10 positions matching TRBD2. The germline V gene encodes CDR1 LNHDA and CDR2 SQIVND (reference sequence). The CDR3 is 14 amino acids. The V segment lost 10 bases and the J segment 10 bases; nucleotides outside the gene matches: 13. The chain's CDR3 is CATSVLAGGYEQFF. DNA of the CDR3: TGTGCCACCTCAGTGTTAGCGGGGGGCTACGAGCAGTTCTTC.

V gene TRBV27 combines with J gene TRBJ2-1; D possibly corresponds to TRBD2 (6 bases). Deletions cut 7 bases from V and 7 bases from J, with 14 bases between. Germline CDR1 is MNHEY and CDR2 is SMNVEV (reference sequence). This CDR3 comprises 13 residues. CDR3 sequence (DNA): TGTGCCAGCACCAGTATCGGGACTAATGAGCAGTTCTTC. Its translation is CASTSIGTNEQFF.

The chain employs TRBV15 and TRBJ2-3, with D perhaps matching TRBD2 (5 bases). Germline V CDR1 and CDR2: LNHNV, YYDKDF (reference sequence). V was shortened by 1 base and J by 8 bases, with 10 bases between the two germline ends. The CDR3 runs 13 residues. The CDR3 here is CATSRGGRGTQYF. Written as DNA, the CDR3 is TGTGCCACCAGCAGAGGGGGTCGGGGTACGCAGTATTTT.

The genes are TRBV6-2 or TRBV6-3 and TRBJ1-1; 12 nucleotides align to TRBD1. V shed 4 bases, J shed 0 bases, and the junction held 9 bases outside the gene matches. CDR1 is MNHEY and CDR2 is SVGEGT in the germline V gene. CDR3 length: 18 amino acids. The CDR3 DNA reads as TGTGCCAGCAGTTCGAGACCGGGACAGGGGGCTTTGAACACTGAAGCTTTCTTT. Translated, it gives CASSSRPGQGALNTEAFF.

The gene calls are TRBV19 and TRBJ1-5, with D possibly TRBD1 on 6 matching bases. The CDR3 spans 15 residues. Trimming cost V 1 base and J 5 bases, with 12 bases left between them. Germline V gene lookup returns CDR1 LNHDA and CDR2 SQIVND (reference sequence). The CDR3: CASSIGPGEYQPQHF. The CDR3 DNA reads TGTGCCAGTAGTATAGGGCCAGGGGAATATCAGCCCCAGCATTTT.

This clone was seen once. The chain combines TRBV14 with TRBJ2-7; 9 bases agree with TRBD1. Germline loops: CDR1 SGHDN, CDR2 FVKESK. Losses at the gene ends were 5 bases for V and 0 bases for J; bases not matched to a gene: 17. This CDR3 spans 19 amino acids. CDR3 protein: CASSNRVEPGQGASYEQYF. CDR3 nucleotide sequence: TGTGCCAGCAGCAACCGTGTGGAACCGGGACAGGGAGCCTCCTACGAGCAGTACTTC.

The gene calls are TRBV12-3 or TRBV12-4 and TRBJ1-1, with a possible D match to TRBD1 (5 bases). V was trimmed by 10 bases and J by 5 bases, leaving 17 bases between them. The CDR3 contains 13 residues. CDR3 region: CATIMGRGTEAFF. CDR3 coding DNA: TGTGCCACCATTATGGGGAGGGGTACTGAAGCTTTCTTT.

The CDR3 protein is CAISEFEGGGDIQYF. As DNA, the CDR3 is TGTGCCATCAGTGAGTTCGAGGGGGGAGGGGACATTCAGTACTTC. This chain uses TRBV10-3 with TRBJ2-4, with TRBD2 as a possible D gene (7 bases). The CDR3 consists of 15 residues. Trimming stripped 1 base from V and 8 bases from J, with 15 bases between. Germline values: CDR1 ENHRY, CDR2 SYGVKD.

V gene TRBV6-4 combines with J gene TRBJ1-5; 9 nucleotides match TRBD1. The CDR3 is 15 amino acids. With 3 bases clipped from V and 7 bases from J, the junction kept 7 bases outside the gene matches. Germline loops: CDR1 MRHNA, CDR2 SNTAGT. For the CDR3, the DNA is TGTGCCAGCAGTGAGGGACAGGGAAGGGACCAGCCCCAGCATTTT. Translating it yields CASSEGQGRDQPQHF.

The chain uses TRBV7-2 and TRBJ1-2; 9 bases fit TRBD1. V lost 0 bases, J lost 5 bases, and 1 base stayed unmatched. Germline V gene lookup returns CDR1 SGHTA and CDR2 FQGNSA. The CDR3 spans 14 residues. CDR3 region: CASSLAGTGYGYTF. In DNA, the CDR3 is TGTGCCAGCAGCTTAGCCGGGACAGGGTATGGCTACACCTTC.

CDR3 sequence reads: CASSTGDRGIYNEQFF. The CDR3 DNA reads TGTGCCAGCTCAACCGGAGACAGGGGGATTTACAATGAGCAGTTCTTC. V is TRBV18 and J is TRBJ2-1; 9 bases align to TRBD1. Germline V gene data show CDR1 as KGHSH and CDR2 as LQKENI. The CDR3 runs 16 residues. With V trimmed by 5 bases and J by 4 bases, 9 bases remained unmatched. Together with reference TRBV18 and TRBJ2-1, the CDR3 gives the full variable domain: NAGVMQNPRHLVRRRGQEARLRCSPMKGHSHVYWYRQLPEEGLKFMVYLQKENIIDESGMPKERFSAEFPKEGPSILRIQQVVRGDSAAYFCASSTGDRGIYNEQFFGPGTRLTVL.